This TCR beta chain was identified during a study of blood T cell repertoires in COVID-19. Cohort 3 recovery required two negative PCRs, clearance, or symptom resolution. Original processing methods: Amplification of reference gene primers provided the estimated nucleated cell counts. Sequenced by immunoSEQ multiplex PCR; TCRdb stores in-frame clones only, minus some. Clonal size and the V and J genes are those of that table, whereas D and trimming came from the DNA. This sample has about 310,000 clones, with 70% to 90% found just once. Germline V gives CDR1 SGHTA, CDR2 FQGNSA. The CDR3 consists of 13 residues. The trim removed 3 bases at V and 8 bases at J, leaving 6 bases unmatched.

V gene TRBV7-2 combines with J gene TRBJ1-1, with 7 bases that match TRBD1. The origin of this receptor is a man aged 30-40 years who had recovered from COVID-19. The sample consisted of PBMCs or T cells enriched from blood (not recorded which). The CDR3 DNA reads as TGTGCCAGCAGCTTGTCCCGGGACAGCGAAGCTTTCTTT. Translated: CASSLSRDSEAFF.